A single T cell receptor (beta chain) is shown here with its context. What it binds is unknown. This CDR3 has 14 residues. V dropped 1 base and J dropped 3 bases, with 6 bases sitting between them. Germline V gives CDR1 LGHDT, CDR2 YNNKEL (reference sequence). The data belong to a study of Ad26.COV2.S vaccination and SARS-CoV-2 variants. Across the study: The authors gave Ad26.COV2.S intramuscularly, either once or twice 56 days apart.

Study findings and constraints: Possible underestimation of total T cell responses by the TCR breadth and depth analyses was noted.

The treatment: roughly 18 received Ad26.COV2.S at low or high dose, single or two shots; about 5 received placebo; per-sample allocation not given. Samples were taken on day 63 after the first vaccine or placebo injection. Generated by immunoSEQ multiplex PCR, the TCRdb table keeps only in-frame clones and is missing some. The sample has over 400,000 clones, 92% seen once. The sample in question was peripheral blood, obtained in a trial of Ad26.COV2.S vaccine versus placebo. The chain links TRBV3-1 (or the pseudogene TRBV3-2) to TRBJ1-4; D is uncertain. This TCR derives from a person aged 18-65 years who received the Ad26.COV2.S COVID-19 vaccine or a placebo. In DNA form, the CDR3 reads TGTGCCAGCAGCCAAGGAACCTCTAATGAAAAACTGTTTTTT. Translation: CASSQGTSNEKLFF.